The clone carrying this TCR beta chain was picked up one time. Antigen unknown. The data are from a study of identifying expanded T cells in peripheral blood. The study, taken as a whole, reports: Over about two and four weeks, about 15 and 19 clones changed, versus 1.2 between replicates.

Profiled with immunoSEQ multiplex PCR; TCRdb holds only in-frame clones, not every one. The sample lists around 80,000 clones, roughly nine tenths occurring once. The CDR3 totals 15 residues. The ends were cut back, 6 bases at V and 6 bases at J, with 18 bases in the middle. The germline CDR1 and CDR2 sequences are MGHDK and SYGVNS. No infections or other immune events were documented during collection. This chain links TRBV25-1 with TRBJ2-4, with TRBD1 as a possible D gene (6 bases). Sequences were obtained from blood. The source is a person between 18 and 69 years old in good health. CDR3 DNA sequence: TGTGCCAGCAGGAGCCCAGGGGTCAAGGGAAACATTCAGTACTTC. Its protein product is CASRSPGVKGNIQYF.